Shown below are 19 T cell receptor beta chains from a single sample sequenced in a study of T cells in Graves' hyperthyroidism and ophthalmopathy. TCR beta CDR3 regions were amplified from RNA. TCR CDR3 regions were first amplified by RT-PCR with HTBI primers. TCRdb redid the calling of the multiplex PCR reads with MiXCR, one entry per CDR3 protein. This table has 500,000 to 750,000 distinct CDR3 sequences, 46% appearing once. The sample comprised peripheral blood or thyroid tissue (not recorded which). The receptors derive from a woman under 30 with Graves' hyperthyroidism.

This clonotype was detected only a few times. V is TRBV3-1 and J is TRBJ1-1, with D unresolved. CDR1 LGHDT and CDR2 YNNKEL come from the germline V gene (reference sequence). CDR3 length: 14 residues. Trimming cost V 2 bases and J 2 bases, with 9 bases left between them. The CDR3 bases are TGTGCCAGCAGCCAATCTGCAACCAACACTGAAGCTTTCTTT. Amino acids: CASSQSATNTEAFF.

CDR3 DNA sequence: TGTGCCAGCACCAAGACTAGGGGCTCCTACGAGCAGTACTTC. Its translation is CASTKTRGSYEQYF. The chain employs TRBV7-2 and TRBJ2-7; maybe TRBD2 (6 bases). Germline V gene data show CDR1 as SGHTA and CDR2 as FQGNSA. This CDR3 is built from 14 residues. Trimming cost V 7 bases and J 0 bases, with 13 bases left between them.

This chain links TRBV20-1 with TRBJ2-1, with D possibly matching TRBD2 (5 bases). Germline-derived CDR1 and CDR2 are DFQATT and SNEGSKA (reference sequence). The CDR3 consists of 11 residues. V dropped 0 bases and J dropped 14 bases, with 11 bases sitting between them. The chain's CDR3 is CSARDGVREFF. In DNA, the CDR3 is TGCAGTGCTAGAGATGGTGTGCGGGAGTTCTTC.

The rearrangement links TRBV29-1 to TRBJ1-5; D remains ambiguous. Germline V gene lookup returns CDR1 SQVTM and CDR2 ANQGSEA. This CDR3 has 11 residues. Trimming stripped 8 bases from V and 5 bases from J, with 10 bases between. The CDR3 region is CSPDGYQPQHF. The CDR3 region has the DNA TGCAGCCCGGACGGATATCAGCCCCAGCATTTT.

This clonotype occurred many times. The V call is TRBV4-1, the J call TRBJ2-7; TRBD2 is a possible D gene (6 bases). V was cut by 0 bases and J by 0 bases, with 18 bases left in between. This CDR3 spans 18 amino acids. Germline V gene data show CDR1 as MGHRA and CDR2 as YSYEKL. Written as DNA, the CDR3 is TGCGCCAGCAGCCAAGATAAGGAGGGGACTCATTACTCCTACGAGCAGTACTTC. This gives the protein CASSQDKEGTHYSYEQYF.

The J gene is TRBJ2-1, the V gene TRBV20-1; D gene unclear. CDR3 length: 11 residues. Trimming took off 2 bases at V and 9 bases at J, with 8 bases between the two ends. CDR1 and CDR2 (germline): DFQATT, SNEGSKA (reference sequence). CDR3 loop: CSARFPGEQFF. CDR3 nucleotide sequence: TGCAGTGCTAGATTCCCTGGTGAGCAGTTCTTC.

Remarks on this clonotype: A much more abundant neighbour one base away suggests this may be a read error. This rearrangement joins TRBV7-2 to TRBJ1-3, with D perhaps TRBD1 (5 bases). Germline V gene sequence: CDR1 SGHTA, CDR2 FQGNSA. This CDR3 is 14 amino acids long. CDR3 region: CASSLPRAGTTIYF. DNA for the CDR3: TGTGCCAGCAGCTTACCCAGGGCTGGAACCACCATATATTTT.

This clonotype was counted only a few times. The rearrangement joins TRBV7-2 to TRBJ2-3; D gene unclear. CDR3 length: 13 amino acids. Trimming removed 3 bases at V and 5 bases at J, with 9 bases between. Germline V gene data show CDR1 as SGHTA and CDR2 as FQGNSA. CDR3 amino acids: CASSLMGEDTQYF. As DNA, the CDR3 is TGTGCCAGCAGCTTGATGGGTGAAGATACGCAGTATTTT.

The rearrangement links TRBV20-1 to TRBJ2-3; possible D gene TRBD2, 5 bases. CDR3 length: 13 amino acids. The V gene lost 2 bases and the J gene lost 2 bases, with 8 bases spanning the gap. The V gene's germline CDR1 is DFQATT and CDR2 SNEGSKA (reference sequence). The CDR3 DNA follows: TGCAGTGCTAGAAAGAGGGCCACAGATACGCAGTATTTT. This translates into CSARKRATDTQYF.

V and J are TRBV7-9 and TRBJ1-1; unclear D gene. The CDR3 consists of 15 residues. V lost 5 bases to trimming and J lost 0 bases, with 13 bases between them. Germline CDR1 SEHNR, CDR2 FQNEAQ (reference sequence). DNA for the CDR3: TGTGCCAGCAGCGTTAGCGGGAGACTGAACACTGAAGCTTTCTTT. Translation gives CASSVSGRLNTEAFF.

This clonotype was counted between two and nine times. The rearrangement uses TRBV15 and TRBJ2-3; D remains unclear. Trimming pared 5 bases from V and 3 bases from J, leaving 6 bases between. The germline CDR1 and CDR2 sequences are LNHNV and YYDKDF (reference sequence). The CDR3 consists of 12 residues. The CDR3 loop is CATSPLTDTQYF. The CDR3 coding sequence is TGTGCCACCAGCCCCCTGACAGATACGCAGTATTTT.

This clonotype was counted a single time. The junction differs from germline at one of its ends, possibly a read error. This chain uses TRBV5-4 with TRBJ2-7, with D unclear. CDR3 size: 14 residues. Per the germline V gene, CDR1 is SGHNT and CDR2 is YYREEE (reference sequence). CDR3 in DNA: TGCGCCAGCAGCCAACCTTTCAGCTCCTACGAGCAGTACTTC. This encodes CASSQPFSSYEQYF.

The V call is TRBV7-2, the J call TRBJ1-5, with 8 bases fitting TRBD1. The DNA end favors TRBJ2-3, so the J call may be wrong. This CDR3 region has 14 residues. Germline CDR1 and CDR2: SGHTA and FQGNSA. The CDR3 is CASSRDRQTDTQYF. DNA for the CDR3: TGTGCCAGCAGCAGGGACAGGCAAACAGATACGCAGTATTTT.

In its sample, this clonotype was seen many times. J is TRBJ2-7 and V is TRBV9; TRBD2 aligns across 12 bases. Germline V lookup: CDR1 SGDLS, CDR2 YYNGEE. The CDR3 loop spans 15 amino acids. With V trimmed by 4 bases and J by 4 bases, 6 bases remained unmatched. The CDR3 sequence is CASSRTSGVPYEQYF. Written as DNA, the CDR3 is TGTGCCAGCAGCCGGACTAGCGGGGTCCCTTACGAGCAGTACTTC.

The chain employs TRBV29-1 and TRBJ2-7, with 7 bases lining up with TRBD1. Unmatched junction bases numbered 7, after V lost 8 bases and J lost 3 bases. The CDR3 contains 12 residues. CDR1 and CDR2 from the germline V gene are SQVTM and ANQGSEA. The CDR3 bases are TGCAGCTTTGGGACAGAAGACTACGAGCAGTACTTC. Translating gives CSFGTEDYEQYF.

This clonotype was counted a single time. In this CDR3 the conserved last residue, phenylalanine or tryptophan, is missing, so a read error is likely. The limits of the CDR3 on the DNA are not certain, so only TCRdb's listed CDR3 is given. The chain combines TRBV24-1 with TRBJ1-4; no check of the table's D call, TRBD1, against the DNA was made. Germline V gene sequence: CDR1 KGHDR, CDR2 SFDVKD. The CDR3 contains 11 residues when both ends are counted. The CDR3 reads CATRGQGPTGD.

This clonotype was counted at least ten times. The chain uses TRBV6-5 and TRBJ2-7, with a tentative D call TRBD1 (6 bases). The CDR3 runs to 12 residues. The V gene's germline CDR1 is MNHEY and CDR2 SVGAGI. V was trimmed by 6 bases and J by 7 bases, leaving 13 bases between them. This CDR3 is CASSRDRKEQYF. Written as DNA, the CDR3 is TGTGCCAGCAGCCGTGACAGGAAGGAGCAGTACTTC.

Only one count was recorded for this clonotype. The chain employs TRBV10-3 and TRBJ2-7; D is unresolved. Germline V gives CDR1 ENHRY, CDR2 SYGVKD. The CDR3 contains 14 residues. Trimming removed 1 base at V and 0 bases at J, with 7 bases between. The CDR3 loop is CAISECGTSYEQYF. DNA of the CDR3: TGTGCCATCAGTGAGTGCGGTACCTCCTACGAGCAGTACTTC.

V usage is TRBV7-2 and J usage is TRBJ2-3, with 8 bases matching TRBD2. V trimming: 3 bases; J trimming: 6 bases; junction bases outside the gene matches: 8. CDR3 size: 15 residues. Germline V gene sequence: CDR1 SGHTA, CDR2 FQGNSA. As DNA, the CDR3 is TGTGCCAGCAGCTTTAGCGGGGACGGGGTGGATACGCAGTATTTT. Its protein product is CASSFSGDGVDTQYF.